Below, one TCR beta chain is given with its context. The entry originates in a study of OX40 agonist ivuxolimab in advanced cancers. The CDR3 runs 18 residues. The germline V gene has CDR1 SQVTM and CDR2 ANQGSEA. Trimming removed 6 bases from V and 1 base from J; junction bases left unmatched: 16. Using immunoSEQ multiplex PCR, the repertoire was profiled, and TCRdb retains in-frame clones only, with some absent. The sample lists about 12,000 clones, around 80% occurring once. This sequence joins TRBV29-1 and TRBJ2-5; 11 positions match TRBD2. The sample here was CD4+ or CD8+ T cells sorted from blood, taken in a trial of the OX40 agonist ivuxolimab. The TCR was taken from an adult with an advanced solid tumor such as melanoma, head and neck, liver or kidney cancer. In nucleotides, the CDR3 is TGCAGCGTCGGTTGGGGGTCCACTAGCGGGAGACCCCAAGAGACCCAGTACTTC. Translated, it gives CSVGWGSTSGRPQETQYF.